A selection of T cell receptor beta chains follows, all from one sample in a study of shared clonotypes between healthy human individuals. Repertoires were generated with immunoSEQ multiplex PCR, while TCRdb's copy carries only in-frame clones and drops some. The sample holds about 470,000 clones, roughly 77% seen once. Input material: PBMCs. The origin of the receptors is a woman aged 40 to 50 in good health. Some clones in this sample may be carry-over from other donors' samples. CDR3s include the opening cysteine and the closing phenylalanine or tryptophan. The D gene is left open where the match is weak. Size is stated for part of the rows, as once, few or many counts, or as a class when the clone is expanded.

>TRBV27|TRBJ2-3|.|.
TGTGCCAGCAGTTTAAGGAGAGGCACAGATACGCAGTATTTT
CASSLRRGTDTQYF
>TRBV30|TRBJ2-7|.|TRBD2
TGTGCCTGGAGTGGACTAGCCGGGTTCTACGAGCAGTACTTC
CAWSGLAGFYEQYF
>TRBV4-3|TRBJ2-1|few|.
TGCGCCAGCAGCCAAGGGGGGAGCTACAATGAGCAGTTCTTC
CASSQGGSYNEQFF
>TRBV4-3|TRBJ2-7|.|.
TGCGCCAGCAGCCAAGATTTAGCAGCGGGCGAGCAGTACTTC
CASSQDLAAGEQYF
>TRBV5-8|TRBJ2-7|.|TRBD1
TGTGCCAGCAGCTTACGGGACAGAGCCTACGAGCAGTACTTC
CASSLRDRAYEQYF
>TRBV7-2|TRBJ2-5|.|.
TGTGCCAGCAGCTTATCTCTTGGGGAACAAGAGACCCAGTACTTC
CASSLSLGEQETQYF
>TRBV6-1|TRBJ1-6|.|.
TGTGCCAGCAGGGGATCCAGAGTGGGTTCACCCCTCCACTTT
CASRGSRVGSPLHF
>TRBV5-1|TRBJ1-1|.|.
TGCGCCAGCAGCAGTGACAGTTGGACTGAAGCTTTCTTT
CASSSDSWTEAFF
>TRBV5-1|TRBJ2-2|few|.
TGCGCCAGCAGCCCCGACCTGGGGTATCCCGGGGAGCTGTTTTTT
CASSPDLGYPGELFF
>TRBV7-9|TRBJ2-7|.|.
TGTGCCAGCAGCTTTTATCGCGAGCAGTACTTC
CASSFYREQYF
>TRBV6-9|TRBJ1-3|.|.
TGTGCCAGCAGCCCTGCCGGGCACAGTCTTTCCTCTGGAAACACCATATATTTT
CASSPAGHSLSSGNTIYF
>TRBV7-2|TRBJ2-1|.|TRBD2
TGTGCCAGCAGCTTAGGACTAGCGGGAGGGTTTAAGGGCGGTGAGCAGTTCTTC
CASSLGLAGGFKGGEQFF
>TRBV10-3|TRBJ2-1|.|TRBD2
TGTGCCTTCGCGGGGGACGGGGGAGTCAATGAGCAGTTCTTC
CAFAGDGGVNEQFF
>TRBV4-1|TRBJ1-5|.|TRBD1
TGCGCCAGCAGCCAAGGTCGACAGGGGGTCCGCAATCAGCCCCAGCATTTT
CASSQGRQGVRNQPQHF
>TRBV15|TRBJ2-2|.|TRBD1
TGTGCCACCAGCAGGGACGACAGGGAGACCGGGGAGCTGTTTTTT
CATSRDDRETGELFF
>TRBV7-6|TRBJ2-7|.|TRBD2
TGTGCCAGCAGCACCTTTAGCGGGAGGGGGACCTACGAGCAGTACTTC
CASSTFSGRGTYEQYF
>TRBV27|TRBJ2-5|.|.
TGTGCCAGCAGTTTATCAGGAGAGACCCAGTACTTC
CASSLSGETQYF
>TRBV28|TRBJ1-3|once|.
TGTGCCAGCAGTTTATGGGTTTCTGGAAACACCATATATTTT
CASSLWVSGNTIYF
>TRBV19|TRBJ1-5|.|.
TGTGCCAGTAGTATGGGGACGGAGGATAATCAGCCCCAGCATTTT
CASSMGTEDNQPQHF
>TRBV10-3|TRBJ1-2|.|.
TGTGCCATCAGTGAGTCGAGTGGTATTGGTGGCTACACCTTC
CAISESSGIGGYTF
>TRBV5-4|TRBJ2-5|once|.
TGTGCCAGCAGCCTCAGGGGTAGCCAAGAGACCCAGTACTTC
CASSLRGSQETQYF
>TRBV28|TRBJ1-1|many|.
TGTGCCAGCGGCGTCCCAGGACACCGGGGGACTGAAGCTTTCTTT
CASGVPGHRGTEAFF
>TRBV6-5|TRBJ2-7|.|TRBD1
TGTGCCAGCAGAGCGGACAGGCCCTACGAGCAGTACTTC
CASRADRPYEQYF
>TRBV2|TRBJ1-3|.|TRBD1
TGTGCCAGCAGTGGACAGGGGTATGGAAACACCATATATTTT
CASSGQGYGNTIYF
>TRBV28|TRBJ1-3|many|.
TGTGCCAGCGGAGCGGGCGGAGGGTGGTTGGGAAACACCATATATTTT
CASGAGGGWLGNTIYF
>TRBV4-2|TRBJ2-3|few|TRBD2
TGTGCCAGCAGCCAAGATAGAGCTAGCGGGGGAGATACGCAGTATTTT
CASSQDRASGGDTQYF